The clone carrying this T cell receptor (beta chain) has only a few counts. As yet, its antigen is unknown. Other DNA sequences in the same sample also yield this CDR3. The CDR3 spans 12 residues. Trimming removed 4 bases from V and 3 bases from J, with 7 bases in between. Germline V gives CDR1 SGHAT, CDR2 FQNNGV. The study ran its PCR with 60 Vbeta and 13 Jbeta primers. TCRdb's table, derived via immunoSEQ multiplex PCR, lists solely in-frame clones and lacks some. The sample shows around 150,000 clones, about 80% of them seen only once. This entry is derived from a study of cytomegalovirus exposure and HLA in healthy donors. Regarding the study as a whole: In an earlier analysis, in 587 donors, most V segments appeared productive either ~87% or ~30% of the time. For TCR beta chains, V- and J-gene trimming was later linked to a missense DCLRE1C variant.

The chain combines TRBV11-2 with TRBJ2-7; TRBD1 might be the D (6 bases). This clonotype originated in a man aged 18 to 29 in good health and CMV-seronegative. Sequencing was carried out using PBMCs. CDR3 residues: CASSSDSYEQYF. In DNA, the CDR3 is TGTGCCAGCAGCTCGGACAGCTACGAGCAGTACTTC.